The T cell receptor beta chain described here comes from a study of T cell changes during pregnancy in multiple sclerosis. Some clones are missing from TCRdb's copy, which holds only in-frame ones; the method was immunoSEQ multiplex PCR. This table holds approximately 83,000 clones, 90% to 95% found once. The sequences come from peripheral blood, collected in the third trimester of pregnancy. The source of this sequence is a female donor with multiple sclerosis, enrolled in a pregnancy study.

In DNA, the CDR3 is TGTGCCAGCAGCGCCTGGACAGGGTACGAGCAGTACTTC. Encoded protein: CASSAWTGYEQYF. This chain links TRBV7-8 with TRBJ2-7; 8 nucleotides align to TRBD1. With 5 bases clipped from V and 4 bases from J, the junction kept 4 bases outside the gene matches. There are 13 residues in the CDR3. CDR1 and CDR2 (germline): SGHVS, FQNEAQ.